The TCR beta chain under discussion was sequenced for a study of blood T cell repertoires in COVID-19. In the original workflow: Reference gene primer amplification in the assay estimated nucleated cell counts. Here immunoSEQ multiplex PCR was the method, and the copy in TCRdb shows in-frame clones only, minus some. That table gives V, J and clone size, and the DNA gave D and trimming. The table shows some 70,000 clones, with roughly 89% occurring only once. Sequenced input: peripheral blood. The TCR originated in a man aged 25 to 40 with acute or convalescent COVID-19.

The DNA for the CDR3 is TGTGCCAGCAGTCCCCCTTTGAACACTGAAGCTTTCTTT. This encodes CASSPPLNTEAFF. This rearrangement joins TRBV28 to TRBJ1-1; D remains unclear. V lost 5 bases to trimming and J lost 0 bases, with 7 bases between them. The CDR3 covers 13 residues. Germline V CDR1 and CDR2: MDHEN, SYDVKM.